This T cell receptor beta chain was recovered during a study of PD-L1 blockade in urothelial cancer. The ends lost 6 bases at V and 9 bases at J; junction bases unmatched: 16. The CDR3 loop spans 16 amino acids. Germline lookup yields CDR1 MGHRA and CDR2 YSYEKL. Stated time point: pretreatment peripheral blood. Libraries were prepared by immunoSEQ multiplex PCR; TCRdb keeps only in-frame clonotypes and omits some of them. The repertoire has about 56,000 clones, less than 90% of them found once; the top ten carry approximately 14%. The input for sequencing was PBMCs, taken around atezolizumab (anti-PD-L1) treatment. The chain recombines TRBV4-1 with TRBJ1-3; TRBD1 agrees at 8 bases. The clonotype comes from a man in his 70s with urothelial cancer. CDR3 sequence reads: CASSPSYQGARSTIYF. DNA for the CDR3: TGCGCCAGCAGTCCTTCTTACCAGGGGGCAAGGAGCACCATATATTTT.